The T cell receptor beta chain described here comes from a study of T cells in Graves' hyperthyroidism and ophthalmopathy. PBMCs were collected from a roughly 9.7 ml volume of fresh peripheral blood. V dropped 4 bases and J dropped 8 bases, with 11 bases sitting between them. Germline CDR1 is LNHDA and CDR2 is SQIVND (reference sequence). CDR3 length equals 12 residues. This clonotype was detected only a few times. RNA transcripts yielded amplified TCR beta CDR3 regions. First-round RT-PCR targeting the TCR CDR3 was performed with the HTBI primer set. TCRdb ran MiXCR on the multiplex PCR reads and lists one entry per CDR3 protein. The sample lists roughly 700,000 distinct CDR3 sequences; approximately 14% were seen once.

The sample consisted of blood. The sequence was obtained from a woman aged 18-30 years with Graves' hyperthyroidism. The rearrangement uses TRBV19 and TRBJ1-2, with D uncertain. The CDR3 loop is CASSKAGRGYTF. CDR3 coding DNA: TGTGCCAGTAGTAAGGCAGGCCGGGGCTACACCTTC.